This T cell receptor (beta chain) emerged from a study of CD8+ T cells in alopecia areata. Study overall: Patients received oral tofacitinib, 5 to 10 mg twice daily, for moderate-to-severe alopecia areata. For 6 to 18 months, tofacitinib was taken, and 6 months off drug followed.

RNA was extracted and reverse transcribed into cDNA as the sequencing template. Data came from immunoSEQ multiplex PCR; TCRdb stores just in-frame clones and leaves some out. The profile shows 120,000 to 150,000 clones, around 87% of them singletons. Trimming took 7 bases from V and 3 from J, leaving 9 bases between them. Per germline, CDR1 WSHSY and CDR2 SAAADI. The CDR3 spans 13 residues. Study findings and constraints: An increase in clonality over normal scalp was evident in lesional scalp, especially alopecia totalis/universalis.

A note on this clone: Its antigen is currently unknown.

The source material was CD8+ T cells sorted from blood, sampled at week 0. The chain carries TRBV10-2 and TRBJ2-2, with D possibly TRBD1 on 6 matching bases. This sequence was found in a human donor with alopecia areata. CDR3 nucleotides: TGCGCCAGCATCAACAGGGACACCGGGGAGCTGTTTTTT. It yields the protein CASINRDTGELFF.